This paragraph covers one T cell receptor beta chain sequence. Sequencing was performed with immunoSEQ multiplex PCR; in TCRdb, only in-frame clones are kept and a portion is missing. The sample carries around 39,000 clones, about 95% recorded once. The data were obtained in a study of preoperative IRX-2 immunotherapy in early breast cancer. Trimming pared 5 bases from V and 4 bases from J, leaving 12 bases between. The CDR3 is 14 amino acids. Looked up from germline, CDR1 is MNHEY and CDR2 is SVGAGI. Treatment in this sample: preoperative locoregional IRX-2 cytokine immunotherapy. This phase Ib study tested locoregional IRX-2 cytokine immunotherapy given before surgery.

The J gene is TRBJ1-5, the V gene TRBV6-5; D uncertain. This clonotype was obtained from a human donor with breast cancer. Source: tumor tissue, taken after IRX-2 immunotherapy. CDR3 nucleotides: TGTGCCAGCAGTCGCAGCCGGACGAATCAGCCCCAGCATTTT. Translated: CASSRSRTNQPQHF.